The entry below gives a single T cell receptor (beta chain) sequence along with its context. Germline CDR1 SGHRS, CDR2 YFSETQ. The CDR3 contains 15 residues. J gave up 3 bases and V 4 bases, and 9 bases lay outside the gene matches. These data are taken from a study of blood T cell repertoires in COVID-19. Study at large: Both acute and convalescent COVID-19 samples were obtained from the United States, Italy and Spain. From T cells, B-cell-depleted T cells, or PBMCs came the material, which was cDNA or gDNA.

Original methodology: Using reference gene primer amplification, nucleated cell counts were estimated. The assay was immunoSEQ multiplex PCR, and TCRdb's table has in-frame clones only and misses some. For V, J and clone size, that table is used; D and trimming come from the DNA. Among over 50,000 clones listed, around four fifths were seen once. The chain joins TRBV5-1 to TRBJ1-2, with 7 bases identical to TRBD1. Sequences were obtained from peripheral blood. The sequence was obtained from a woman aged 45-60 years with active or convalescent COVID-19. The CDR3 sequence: CASSIDRARDYGYTF. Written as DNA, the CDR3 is TGCGCCAGCAGCATTGACAGGGCCAGGGACTATGGCTACACCTTC.